This TCR beta chain appears in the sequencing data of a study of CD8 T cells in Susac syndrome. Trimming left V 0 bases short and J 4 bases short, with 11 bases between. CDR1 and CDR2 (germline): DFQATT, SNEGSKA (reference sequence). The CDR3 is made up of 14 amino acids. An amount of RNA that ranged from roughly 0.45 to 1 ug was reverse transcribed with random hexamers. A single record per CDR3 protein comes from TCRdb applying MiXCR to the immunoSEQ multiplex PCR reads. The sample holds 200,000 or so distinct CDR3 sequences, 85% to 95% seen once. The specimen sequenced was CD8+ T cells from PBMCs. The TCR comes from a human donor with Susac syndrome. The chain links TRBV20-1 to TRBJ2-3; tentatively, D is TRBD1 or TRBD2 (5 bases each). The CDR3 DNA follows: TGCAGTGCTAGAGATATGCAGGGAGCAGATACGCAGTATTTT. It codes for CSARDMQGADTQYF.